These 29 T cell receptor beta chains originate from one sample sequenced in a study of OX40 agonist ivuxolimab in advanced cancers. Sequenced by immunoSEQ multiplex PCR; TCRdb stores in-frame clones only, minus some. Among some 46,000 clones listed, 90% to 95% were seen once. The sample in question was CD4+ or CD8+ T cells sorted from blood, obtained in a trial of the OX40 agonist ivuxolimab. The origin of the receptors is an adult with an advanced solid tumor such as melanoma, head and neck, liver or kidney cancer.

As to this clone: Germline is not matched at one junction end, which may reflect a read error. The same CDR3 also results from other DNA sequences found in this sample. This chain joins TRBV25-1 and TRBJ2-7; the match to TRBD1 covers 12 bases. Germline V CDR1 and CDR2: MGHDK, SYGVNS. This CDR3 has 13 amino acids. The CDR3 DNA sequence: TGTGCTAGCAGTAGGGACAGGGGGCACGAGCAGTACTTC. It is translated as CASSRDRGHEQYF.

This chain connects TRBV9 to TRBJ2-1; 12 bases match TRBD2. V lost 0 bases to trimming and J lost 8 bases; unmatched junction nucleotides: 6. The CDR3 sequence is 16 residues long. From germline, CDR1 is SGDLS and CDR2 YYNGEE. The CDR3 loop reads CASSVGASGRVYEQFF. In DNA, the CDR3 is TGTGCCAGCAGCGTAGGGGCTAGCGGGAGGGTCTATGAGCAGTTCTTC.

This clone has a single count. This chain uses TRBV9 with TRBJ2-7, with D possibly being TRBD1 or TRBD2 (6 bases each). The CDR3 sequence is 16 residues long. The germline gives CDR1 SGDLS, CDR2 YYNGEE. Trimming shortened V by 5 bases and J by 0 bases, and 18 bases separated the two germline ends. In DNA, the CDR3 is TGTGCCAGCAGTGAGGGGGGAACGGGAGCCTCCTACGAGCAGTACTTC. It translates to CASSEGGTGASYEQYF.

The rearrangement uses TRBV5-1 and TRBJ1-1, with 8 nucleotides matching TRBD1. Per germline, CDR1 SGHRS and CDR2 YFSETQ. The CDR3 has 16 amino acids. The ends lost 0 bases at V and 3 bases at J; junction bases unmatched: 7. CDR3 residues: CASSLGQGIRDTEAFF. In DNA form, the CDR3 reads TGCGCCAGCAGCTTGGGACAGGGGATTCGGGACACTGAAGCTTTCTTT.

V is TRBV27 and J is TRBJ1-4; the D is unclear. Germline lookup yields CDR1 MNHEY and CDR2 SMNVEV (reference sequence). Trimming removed 5 bases from V and 7 bases from J, with 14 bases in between. The CDR3 spans 14 residues. CDR3 bases: TGTGCCAGCAGTCGGAGCACCCTAGGTGAAAAACTGTTTTTT. Its protein is CASSRSTLGEKLFF.

This chain joins TRBV30 and TRBJ1-4, with D possibly being TRBD1 (6 bases). V lost 3 bases to trimming and J lost 9 bases, with 26 bases between them. Germline-derived CDR1 and CDR2 are GTSNPN and SVGIG (reference sequence). The CDR3 totals 17 residues. CDR3 DNA: TGTGCCTGGAGCCCTGGATACAGGGCCGGGGAAGAGAAAAAACTGTTTTTT. Amino acid sequence: CAWSPGYRAGEEKKLFF.

This chain uses TRBV27 with TRBJ2-7; TRBD2 might be the D (6 bases). Trimming left V 3 bases short and J 1 base short, with 13 bases between. The CDR3 contains 15 residues. In germline, CDR1 is MNHEY, CDR2 SMNVEV (reference sequence). The CDR3, as DNA: TGTGCCAGCAGTTTTTCCATGGCGGGGTCCTACGAGCAGTACTTC. Amino acid sequence: CASSFSMAGSYEQYF.

This clone occurred once. This CDR3 reads CASSHLEYTGELFF. Here the CDR3 DNA reads TGTGCCAGCAGCCACTTGGAGTACACCGGGGAGCTGTTTTTT. This chain joins TRBV11-3 and TRBJ2-2; D is ambiguous. V was trimmed by 5 bases and J by 3 bases, leaving 10 bases between them. CDR1 SGHNT and CDR2 YENEEA come from the germline V gene. The CDR3 contains 14 residues.

V gene TRBV5-4 combines with J gene TRBJ2-7, with D hard to call. Deletions cut 4 bases from V and 3 bases from J, with 11 bases between. Per germline, CDR1 SGHNT and CDR2 YYREEE (reference sequence). The CDR3 is made up of 13 amino acids. CDR3 nucleotide sequence: TGTGCCAGCAGCCATTACGTGGGCTACGAGCAGTACTTC. This translates into CASSHYVGYEQYF.

The chain is built from TRBV5-1 and TRBJ2-7; TRBD2 might be the D (6 bases). CDR1 is SGHRS and CDR2 is YFSETQ in the germline V gene. The CDR3 has 12 amino acids. Trimming took off 7 bases at V and 6 bases at J, with 14 bases between the two ends. The CDR3 region is CASGGTAREQYF. CDR3 bases: TGCGCCAGCGGGGGGACCGCGCGCGAGCAGTACTTC.

The CDR3 DNA sequence: TGTGCCAGCAGCTTGAGCACTAATCAGCCCCAGCATTTT. It specifies CASSLSTNQPQHF. V is TRBV5-5 and J is TRBJ1-5; D remains ambiguous. CDR1 is SGHKS, CDR2 YYEKEE, per germline (reference sequence). V was cut by 1 base and J by 4 bases, with 6 bases left in between. The CDR3 extends over 13 amino acids.

V gene TRBV4-3 combines with J gene TRBJ1-3; a possible D gene is TRBD1 (6 bases). CDR3 size: 15 residues. The germline V gene encodes CDR1 LGHNA and CDR2 YSLEER. The ends were cut back, 1 base at V and 3 bases at J, with 10 bases in the middle. The CDR3 DNA reads TGCGCCAGCAGCCAAGGGGCCAGGGGTGGAAACACCATATATTTT. This sequence encodes CASSQGARGGNTIYF.

This clone showed up just once. The rearrangement uses TRBV2 and TRBJ2-3; D may be TRBD1 (6 bases). The ends were cut back, 1 base at V and 3 bases at J, with 8 bases in the middle. From germline, CDR1 is SNHLY and CDR2 FYNNEI. The CDR3 contains 14 residues. The CDR3 loop is CASSEEGGTDTQYF. As DNA, the CDR3 is TGTGCCAGCAGTGAAGAAGGGGGAACAGATACGCAGTATTTT.

This clone was found once. The chain is built from TRBV5-6 and TRBJ1-4, with D possibly matching TRBD1 (5 bases). Trimming removed 5 bases at V and 6 bases at J, with 14 bases between. The CDR3 is 14 residues long. Germline V gene data show CDR1 as SGHDT and CDR2 as YYEEEE. CDR3 sequence: CASRGWGGDEKLFF. DNA for the CDR3: TGTGCCAGCAGGGGTTGGGGCGGCGATGAAAAACTGTTTTTT.

The chain uses TRBV6-4 and TRBJ2-2, with D tentatively TRBD2 (5 bases). Germline CDR1 is MRHNA and CDR2 is SNTAGT. Between the trimmed V and J ends, which lost 3 bases and 6 bases, there was a span of 14 bases. The length of the CDR3 is 15 residues. The DNA of the CDR3 is TGTGCCAGCAGTGAGGGAGCTCTTATGGCCGGGGAGCTGTTTTTT. This gives the protein CASSEGALMAGELFF.

The chain is built from TRBV5-6 and TRBJ1-2, with 11 bases aligning to TRBD1. This CDR3 is 17 amino acids long. Germline loops: CDR1 SGHDT, CDR2 YYEEEE. J lost 4 bases, V lost 0 bases, and 8 bases had no gene match. The CDR3: CASSLGTGGNRIYGYTF. The DNA for the CDR3 is TGTGCCAGCAGCTTGGGGACAGGGGGCAACAGGATCTATGGCTACACCTTC.

The V call is TRBV5-5, the J call TRBJ2-7; D gene ambiguous. V dropped 0 bases and J dropped 1 base, with 11 bases sitting between them. This CDR3 has 15 amino acids. The germline gives CDR1 SGHKS, CDR2 YYEKEE (reference sequence). The CDR3 DNA is TGTGCCAGCAGCTTGGAGGGCAGTCTGTCCTACGAGCAGTACTTC. Translated, it gives CASSLEGSLSYEQYF.

The rearrangement uses TRBV7-9 and TRBJ2-7; D unclear. Trimming removed 6 bases at V and 7 bases at J, with 13 bases between. Germline CDR1 SEHNR, CDR2 FQNEAQ (reference sequence). This CDR3 comprises 12 residues. CDR3 region: CASSSGPGEQYF. The CDR3 DNA is TGTGCCAGCAGTTCCGGGCCAGGTGAGCAGTACTTC.

The V call is TRBV5-1, the J call TRBJ1-2; the D gene is possibly TRBD1 (6 bases). The CDR3 length is 12 residues. Trimming took off 0 bases at V and 8 bases at J, with 8 bases between the two ends. CDR1 and CDR2 (germline): SGHRS, YFSETQ. The CDR3 region has the DNA TGCGCCAGCAGCTTGGAGGGGGGCGGCTACACCTTC. This encodes CASSLEGGGYTF. The full variable domain, in which reference TRBV5-1 and TRBJ1-2 provide the parts outside the CDR3, is KAGVTQTPRYLIKTRGQQVTLSCSPISGHRSVSWYQQTPGQGLQFLFEYFSETQRNKGNFPGRFSGRQFSNSRSEMNVSTLELGDSALYLCASSLEGGGYTFGSGTRLTVV.

The genes are TRBV11-3 and TRBJ2-7; no definite D call. The length of the CDR3 is 13 residues. From germline, CDR1 is SGHNT and CDR2 YENEEA. V lost 1 base to trimming and J lost 5 bases, with 9 bases between them. CDR3 protein: CASSLAPMNEQYF. The CDR3 DNA reads as TGTGCCAGCAGCTTAGCCCCGATGAACGAGCAGTACTTC.

The chain is built from TRBV19 and TRBJ1-2; weak D call: TRBD1 (6 bases). Trimming removed 7 bases from V and 1 base from J, with 10 bases in between. Germline-derived CDR1 and CDR2 are LNHDA and SQIVND (reference sequence). The CDR3 loop spans 13 amino acids. CDR3 amino acids: CASNTDSNYGYTF. The CDR3 DNA reads TGTGCCAGTAATACGGACAGTAACTATGGCTACACCTTC.

This chain joins TRBV5-6 and TRBJ2-5; D not certain. The germline V gene encodes CDR1 SGHDT and CDR2 YYEEEE. This CDR3 comprises 17 residues. With 0 bases removed from V and 1 base from J, the gap between germline ends came to 16 bases. CDR3 sequence: CASSLELSGPPQETQYF. As DNA, the CDR3 is TGTGCCAGCAGCTTGGAGTTGTCAGGACCACCCCAAGAGACCCAGTACTTC. Based on the CDR3 plus reference TRBV5-6 and TRBJ2-5, the full variable domain is DAGVTQSPTHLIKTRGQQVTLRCSPKSGHDTVSWYQQALGQGPQFIFQYYEEEERQRGNFPDRFSGHQFPNYSSELNVNALLLGDSALYLCASSLELSGPPQETQYFGPGTRLLVL.

The chain recombines TRBV2 with TRBJ2-7; the D gene could be TRBD1 or TRBD2 (5 bases each). This CDR3 is built from 13 residues. Germline V gene data show CDR1 as SNHLY and CDR2 as FYNNEI. V was trimmed by 5 bases and J by 2 bases, leaving 10 bases between them. Written as DNA, the CDR3 is TGTGCCAGCAGTTGGGGGAGAGCCTACGAGCAGTACTTC. Its translation: CASSWGRAYEQYF.

The chain has TRBV11-3 and TRBJ2-5, with 8 nucleotides matching TRBD1. CDR1 is SGHNT and CDR2 is YENEEA in the germline V gene. This CDR3 contains 13 residues. V shed 5 bases, J shed 4 bases, and the junction held 3 bases outside the gene matches. The CDR3 reads CASSQGQVETQYF. The CDR3 nucleotides read TGTGCCAGCAGCCAGGGACAGGTAGAGACCCAGTACTTC.

This rearrangement joins TRBV6-4 to TRBJ2-3; the match to TRBD2 covers 9 bases. Germline V gives CDR1 MRHNA, CDR2 SNTAGT. The trim removed 5 bases at V and 0 bases at J, leaving 0 bases unmatched. The CDR3 spans 14 residues. CDR3 DNA sequence: TGTGCCAGCAGTACTAGCGGGAGCACAGATACGCAGTATTTT. It codes for CASSTSGSTDTQYF.

This chain links TRBV4-3 with TRBJ2-1; 7 nucleotides agree with TRBD1. Germline CDR1 and CDR2: LGHNA and YSLEER. The V and J ends lost 6 bases and 2 bases, in that order; junction bases with no gene match: 4. The length of the CDR3 is 14 residues. CDR3 residues: CASRQGPTYNEQFF. Here the CDR3 DNA reads TGCGCCAGCAGACAGGGGCCGACCTACAATGAGCAGTTCTTC.

The rearrangement links TRBV7-9 to TRBJ2-1; D might be TRBD1 (5 bases). The CDR3 is made up of 15 amino acids. Germline values: CDR1 SEHNR, CDR2 FQNEAQ (reference sequence). The V end was cut by 4 bases, the J end by 4 bases, with 14 bases between. This CDR3 reads CASSSPGHRYNEQFF. CDR3 DNA: TGTGCCAGCAGCTCCCCCGGACACCGATACAATGAGCAGTTCTTC.

The V call is TRBV6-1, the J call TRBJ2-7, with TRBD2 matching over 9 bases. This CDR3 comprises 16 residues. The germline V gene encodes CDR1 MNHNS and CDR2 SASEGT. The junction had 5 bases not matched to a gene; V was cut back by 0 bases and J by 2 bases. The CDR3 protein is CASSEAWLAGPYEQYF. CDR3 nucleotide sequence: TGTGCCAGCAGTGAAGCGTGGCTAGCGGGACCCTACGAGCAGTACTTC.

This clone was observed a single time. This chain links TRBV19 with TRBJ1-1, with D possibly matching TRBD1 (5 bases). The germline V and J ends were trimmed by 3 bases and 2 bases, with 7 bases remaining between them. Looked up from germline, CDR1 is LNHDA and CDR2 is SQIVND (reference sequence). The CDR3 totals 13 residues. The CDR3 DNA sequence: TGTGCCAGTAGTATGGGGGGAAACACTGAAGCTTTCTTT. Protein: CASSMGGNTEAFF. The full variable domain, with the rest looked up from reference TRBV19 and TRBJ1-1, is DGGITQSPKYLFRKEGQNVTLSCEQNLNHDAMYWYRQDPGQGLRLIYYSQIVNDFQKGDIAEGYSVSREKKESFPLTVTSAQKNPTAFYLCASSMGGNTEAFFGQGTRLTVV.